The 2 T cell receptor beta chains below come from one sample, sequenced in a study of blood T cell repertoires in COVID-19. Sequencing was performed with immunoSEQ multiplex PCR; in TCRdb, only in-frame clones are kept and a portion is missing. The profile shows about 110,000 clones, approximately 84% of them singletons. What was sequenced was peripheral blood. The source is a human donor in a cohort sampled during active COVID-19.

In DNA, the CDR3 is TGTGCCAGCAGTCCTGCCCCAGACAGGACTGATGAGCAGTACTTC. As protein: CASSPAPDRTDEQYF. The chain links TRBV11-2 to TRBJ2-7; possible D gene TRBD1, 6 bases. CDR3 length: 15 residues. The germline gives CDR1 SGHAT, CDR2 FQNNGV. The V end was cut by 6 bases, the J end by 7 bases, with 22 bases between.

This chain uses TRBV28 with TRBJ1-2; possibly TRBD1 for D (6 bases). The V end lost 5 bases, the J end lost 0 bases, and 10 bases lay between the germline ends. CDR3 length: 14 residues. The germline V gene encodes CDR1 MDHEN and CDR2 SYDVKM. This CDR3 reads CASSPGTPNYGYTF. Here the CDR3 DNA reads TGTGCCAGCAGTCCGGGGACACCTAACTATGGCTACACCTTC.